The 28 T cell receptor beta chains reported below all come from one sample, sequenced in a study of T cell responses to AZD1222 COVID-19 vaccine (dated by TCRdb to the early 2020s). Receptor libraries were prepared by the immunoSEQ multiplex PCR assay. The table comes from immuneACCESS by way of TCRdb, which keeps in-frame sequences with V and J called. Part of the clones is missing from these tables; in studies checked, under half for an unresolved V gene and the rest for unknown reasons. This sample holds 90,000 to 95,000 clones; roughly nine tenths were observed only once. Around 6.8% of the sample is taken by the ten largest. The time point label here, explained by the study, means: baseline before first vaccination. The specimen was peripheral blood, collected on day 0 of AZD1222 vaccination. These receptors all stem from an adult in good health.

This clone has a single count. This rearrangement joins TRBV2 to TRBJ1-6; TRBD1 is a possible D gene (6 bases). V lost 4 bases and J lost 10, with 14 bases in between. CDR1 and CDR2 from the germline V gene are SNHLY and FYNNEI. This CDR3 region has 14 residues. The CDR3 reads CASSAAGEISPLHF. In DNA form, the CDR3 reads TGTGCCAGCAGTGCGGCAGGGGAAATATCACCCCTCCACTTT.

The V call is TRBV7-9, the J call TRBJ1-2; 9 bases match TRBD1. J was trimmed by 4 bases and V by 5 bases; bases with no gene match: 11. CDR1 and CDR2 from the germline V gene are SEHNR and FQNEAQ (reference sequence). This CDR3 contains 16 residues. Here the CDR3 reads CASSAKEQGAGYGYTF. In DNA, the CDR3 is TGTGCCAGCAGCGCTAAGGAACAGGGGGCCGGCTATGGCTACACCTTC.

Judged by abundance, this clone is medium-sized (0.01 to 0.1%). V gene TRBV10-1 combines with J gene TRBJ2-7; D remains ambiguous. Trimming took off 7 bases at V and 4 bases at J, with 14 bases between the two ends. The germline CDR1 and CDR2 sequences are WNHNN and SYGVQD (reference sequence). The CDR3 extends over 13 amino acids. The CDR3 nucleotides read TGCGCCAGCATTTCCCTATGGGGATACGAGCAGTACTTC. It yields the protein CASISLWGYEQYF.

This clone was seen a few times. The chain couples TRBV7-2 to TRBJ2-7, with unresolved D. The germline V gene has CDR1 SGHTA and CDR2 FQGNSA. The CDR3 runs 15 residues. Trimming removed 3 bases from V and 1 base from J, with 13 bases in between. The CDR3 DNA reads TGTGCCAGCAGCTTCTCCGCCGCCCTATCCTACGAGCAGTACTTC. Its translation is CASSFSAALSYEQYF.

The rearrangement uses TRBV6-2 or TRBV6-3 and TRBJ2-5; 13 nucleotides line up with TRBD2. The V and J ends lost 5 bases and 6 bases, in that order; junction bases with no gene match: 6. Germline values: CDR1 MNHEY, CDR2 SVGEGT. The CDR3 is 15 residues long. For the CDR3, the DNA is TGTGCCAGCAGTACCCGGACTAGCGGGAGTAAGACCCAGTACTTC. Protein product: CASSTRTSGSKTQYF.

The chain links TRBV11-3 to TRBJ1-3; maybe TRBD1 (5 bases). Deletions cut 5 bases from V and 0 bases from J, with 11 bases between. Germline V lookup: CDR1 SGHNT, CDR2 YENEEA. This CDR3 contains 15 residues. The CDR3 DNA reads TGTGCCAGCAGCACCAGGGTGAACTCTGGAAACACCATATATTTT. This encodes CASSTRVNSGNTIYF.

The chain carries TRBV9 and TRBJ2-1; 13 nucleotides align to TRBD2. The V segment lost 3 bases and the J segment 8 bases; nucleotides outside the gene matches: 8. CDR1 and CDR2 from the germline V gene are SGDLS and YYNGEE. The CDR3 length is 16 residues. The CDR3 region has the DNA TGTGCCAGCAGCGCCAAACTAGCGGGAGGGATTTATGAGCAGTTCTTC. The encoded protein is CASSAKLAGGIYEQFF.

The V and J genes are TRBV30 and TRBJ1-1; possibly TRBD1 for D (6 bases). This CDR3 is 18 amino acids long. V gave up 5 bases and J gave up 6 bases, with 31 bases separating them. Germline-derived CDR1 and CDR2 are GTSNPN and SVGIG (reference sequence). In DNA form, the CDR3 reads TGTGCCTGGCCAGGTCACAGGGACTCTAACCGGGGATGGGCTGAAGCTTTCTTT. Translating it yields CAWPGHRDSNRGWAEAFF.

Here the CDR3 reads CASNGPLAGEREQYF. The CDR3 DNA reads as TGTGCCAGCAATGGCCCACTAGCGGGAGAAAGGGAGCAGTACTTC. V gene TRBV6-6 combines with J gene TRBJ2-7; 11 bases agree with TRBD2. The ends lost 7 bases at V and 7 bases at J; junction bases unmatched: 12. The germline V gene encodes CDR1 MNHNY and CDR2 SVGAGI (reference sequence). CDR3 length: 15 residues.

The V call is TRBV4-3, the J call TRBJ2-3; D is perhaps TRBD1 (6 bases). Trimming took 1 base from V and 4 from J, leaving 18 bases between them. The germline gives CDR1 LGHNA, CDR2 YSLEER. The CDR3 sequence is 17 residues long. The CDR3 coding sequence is TGCGCCAGCAGCCAAGGTAGACAGGCCAGCCGGGCAGATACGCAGTATTTT. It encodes CASSQGRQASRADTQYF.

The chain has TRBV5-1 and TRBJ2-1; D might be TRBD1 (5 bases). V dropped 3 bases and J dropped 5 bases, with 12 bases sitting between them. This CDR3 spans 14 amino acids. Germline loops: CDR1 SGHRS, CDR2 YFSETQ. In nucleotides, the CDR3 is TGCGCCAGCAGCTCAGGGTTGTCGAACAATGAGCAGTTCTTC. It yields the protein CASSSGLSNNEQFF.

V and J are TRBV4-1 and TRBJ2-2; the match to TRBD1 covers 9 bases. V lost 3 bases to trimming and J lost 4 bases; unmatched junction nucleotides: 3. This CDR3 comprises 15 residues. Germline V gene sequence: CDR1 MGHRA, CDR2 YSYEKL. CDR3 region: CASSQEGQGTGELFF. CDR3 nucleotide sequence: TGCGCCAGCAGCCAGGAGGGACAGGGCACCGGGGAGCTGTTTTTT.

Written as DNA, the CDR3 is TGTGCCAGCAGATCAGGGGAGATTCAGCCCCAGCATTTT. Translation gives CASRSGEIQPQHF. The chain carries TRBV12-3 or TRBV12-4 and TRBJ1-5; tentative D call: TRBD1 (6 bases). CDR3 length: 13 amino acids. Deletions cut 6 bases from V and 6 bases from J, with 12 bases between.

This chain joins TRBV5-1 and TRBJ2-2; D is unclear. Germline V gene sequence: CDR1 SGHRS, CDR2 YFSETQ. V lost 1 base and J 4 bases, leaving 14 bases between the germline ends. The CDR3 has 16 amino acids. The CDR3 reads CASSLRQALRTGELFF. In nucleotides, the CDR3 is TGCGCCAGCAGCTTGCGCCAGGCGCTTCGCACCGGGGAGCTGTTTTTT. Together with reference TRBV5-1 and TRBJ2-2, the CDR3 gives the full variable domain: KAGVTQTPRYLIKTRGQQVTLSCSPISGHRSVSWYQQTPGQGLQFLFEYFSETQRNKGNFPGRFSGRQFSNSRSEMNVSTLELGDSALYLCASSLRQALRTGELFFGEGSRLTVL.

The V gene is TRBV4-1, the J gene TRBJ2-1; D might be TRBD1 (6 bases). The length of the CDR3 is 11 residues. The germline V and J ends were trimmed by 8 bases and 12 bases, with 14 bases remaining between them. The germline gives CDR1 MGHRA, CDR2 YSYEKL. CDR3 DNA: TGCGCCAGCCGCAACAGGGCCATGCAGTTCTTC. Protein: CASRNRAMQFF.

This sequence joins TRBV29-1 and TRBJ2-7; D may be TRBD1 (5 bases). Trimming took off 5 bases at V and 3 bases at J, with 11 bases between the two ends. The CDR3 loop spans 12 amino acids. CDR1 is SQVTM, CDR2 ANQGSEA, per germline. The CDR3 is CSVSQGFYEQYF. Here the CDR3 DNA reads TGCAGCGTTAGCCAGGGATTCTACGAGCAGTACTTC.

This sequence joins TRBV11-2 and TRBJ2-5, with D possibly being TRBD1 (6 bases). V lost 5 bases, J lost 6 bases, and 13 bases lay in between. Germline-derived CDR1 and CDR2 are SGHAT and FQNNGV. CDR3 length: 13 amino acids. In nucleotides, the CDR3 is TGTGCCAGCAGCCCCAGACAGGTTAAGACCCAGTACTTC. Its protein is CASSPRQVKTQYF.

The CDR3 bases are TGTGCCAGCAGTCTAACAGGGTCGAGTCAGCCCCAGCATTTT. Amino acids: CASSLTGSSQPQHF. This chain uses TRBV27 with TRBJ1-5; D is possibly TRBD1 (6 bases). Germline CDR1 reads MNHEY; CDR2 reads SMNVEV (reference sequence). Trimming removed 5 bases at V and 6 bases at J, with 14 bases between. This CDR3 comprises 14 residues.

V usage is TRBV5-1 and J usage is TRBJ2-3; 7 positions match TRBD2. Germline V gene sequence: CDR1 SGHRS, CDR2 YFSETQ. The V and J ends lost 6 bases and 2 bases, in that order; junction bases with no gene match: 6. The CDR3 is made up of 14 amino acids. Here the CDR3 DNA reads TGCGCCAGCAAGAGCGGGACGATCACAGATACGCAGTATTTT. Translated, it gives CASKSGTITDTQYF.

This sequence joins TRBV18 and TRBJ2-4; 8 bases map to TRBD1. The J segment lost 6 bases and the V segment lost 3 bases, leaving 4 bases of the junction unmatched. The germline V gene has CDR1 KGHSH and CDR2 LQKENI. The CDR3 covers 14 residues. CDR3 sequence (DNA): TGTGCCAGCTCACCGGACAGGGTGGTAAACATTCAGTACTTC. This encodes CASSPDRVVNIQYF.

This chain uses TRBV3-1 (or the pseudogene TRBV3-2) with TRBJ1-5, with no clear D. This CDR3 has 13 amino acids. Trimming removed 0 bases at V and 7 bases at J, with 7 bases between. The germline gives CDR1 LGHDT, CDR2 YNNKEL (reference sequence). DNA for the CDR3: TGTGCCAGCAGCCAAGATCTCGGGCAGCCCCAGCATTTT. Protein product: CASSQDLGQPQHF.

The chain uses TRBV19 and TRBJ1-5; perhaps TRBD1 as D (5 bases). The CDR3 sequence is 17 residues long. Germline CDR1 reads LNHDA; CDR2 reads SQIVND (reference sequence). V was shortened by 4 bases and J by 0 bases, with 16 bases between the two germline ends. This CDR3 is CASSTWEGRYSNQPQHF. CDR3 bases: TGTGCCAGTAGTACTTGGGAGGGACGATATAGCAATCAGCCCCAGCATTTT.

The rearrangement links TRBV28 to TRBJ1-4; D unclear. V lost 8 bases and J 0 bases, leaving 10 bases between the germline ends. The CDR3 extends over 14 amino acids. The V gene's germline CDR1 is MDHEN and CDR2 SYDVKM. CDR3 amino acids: CASSPPTTNEKLFF. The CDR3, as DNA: TGTGCCAGCTCTCCCCCGACAACTAATGAAAAACTGTTTTTT.

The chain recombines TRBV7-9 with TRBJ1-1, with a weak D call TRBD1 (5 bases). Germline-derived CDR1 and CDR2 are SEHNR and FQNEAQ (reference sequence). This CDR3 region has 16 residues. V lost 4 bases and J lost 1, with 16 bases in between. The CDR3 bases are TGTGCCAGCAGCTCGAGTAGGGACGGTTGGAACACTGAAGCTTTCTTT. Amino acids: CASSSSRDGWNTEAFF.

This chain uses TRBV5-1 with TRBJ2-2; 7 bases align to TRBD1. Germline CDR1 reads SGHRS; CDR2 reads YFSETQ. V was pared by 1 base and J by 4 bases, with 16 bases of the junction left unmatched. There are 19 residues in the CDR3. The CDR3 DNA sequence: TGCGCCAGCAGCTTGAGGGTGTATACAGGGGTCGACTTCACCGGGGAGCTGTTTTTT. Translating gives CASSLRVYTGVDFTGELFF.

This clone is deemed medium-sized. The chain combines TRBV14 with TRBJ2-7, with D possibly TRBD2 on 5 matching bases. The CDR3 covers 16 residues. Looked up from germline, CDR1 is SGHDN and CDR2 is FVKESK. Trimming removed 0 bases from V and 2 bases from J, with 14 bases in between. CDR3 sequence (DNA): TGTGCCAGCAGCCAAGATAACGCTGCCGGGACCTACGAGCAGTACTTC. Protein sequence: CASSQDNAAGTYEQYF.

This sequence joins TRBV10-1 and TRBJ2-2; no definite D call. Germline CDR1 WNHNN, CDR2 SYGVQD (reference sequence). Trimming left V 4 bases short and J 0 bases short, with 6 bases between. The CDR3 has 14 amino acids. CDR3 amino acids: CASSGGPNTGELFF. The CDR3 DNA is TGCGCCAGCAGTGGAGGACCGAACACCGGGGAGCTGTTTTTT.

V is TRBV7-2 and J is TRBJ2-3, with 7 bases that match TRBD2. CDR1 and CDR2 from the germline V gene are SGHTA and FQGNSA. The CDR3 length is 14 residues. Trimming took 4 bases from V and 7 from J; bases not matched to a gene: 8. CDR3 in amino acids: CASSWGEGPYTQYF. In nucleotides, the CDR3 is TGTGCCAGCAGCTGGGGGGAGGGCCCATATACGCAGTATTTT.